This T cell receptor beta chain was sequenced in a study of control samples from healthy donors and cancer patients. The CDR3 is 13 residues long. Looked up from germline, CDR1 is SGHTA and CDR2 is FQGNSA. Trimming shortened V by 7 bases and J by 5 bases, and 11 bases separated the two germline ends. The data were produced by immunoSEQ multiplex PCR, yet TCRdb's version contains in-frame clones alone and is incomplete. The table has roughly 90,000 clones, around 82% seen once. Material: blood. This receptor was obtained from a woman aged 55-69 years in good health. V is TRBV7-2 and J is TRBJ2-2; D perhaps matches TRBD1 (7 bases). The CDR3 region is CASKAGGTGELFF. The CDR3 DNA reads as TGTGCCAGCAAGGCAGGGGGGACCGGGGAGCTGTTTTTT.